This entry features one TCR beta chain sequence. The data belong to a study of blood T cell repertoires in COVID-19. Study overall: There were acute and convalescent COVID-19 samples, and they came from the United States, Italy and Spain.

TCRdb's copy holds only in-frame clones and misses some; the assay was immunoSEQ multiplex PCR. The top ten hold just under 6.5% of the sample, which has approximately 260,000 clones, 87% seen once. All enrollees were about 18 to 95 years old and from roughly 26 US areas. CDR3 length: 13 amino acids. V was clipped by 8 bases and J by 1 base, with 12 bases between them. J is TRBJ2-7 and V is TRBV12-3 or TRBV12-4, with a weak D call TRBD2 (6 bases). The sequence was collected from a woman in her twenties or thirties with acute COVID-19. Sequences were obtained from PBMCs or T cells enriched from blood (not recorded which). The CDR3 sequence: CASRRGTSYEQYF. CDR3 coding DNA: TGTGCCAGCCGGAGGGGCACTTCCTACGAGCAGTACTTC.